What follows is one T cell receptor beta chain and its context. What antigen it recognizes has not been identified. Including cysteine and phenylalanine, the CDR3 has 13 amino acids. No DNA sequence is on record. The germline V gene supplies CDR1 MNHEY and CDR2 SVGAGI. This record belongs to a study of monozygotic twins with inflammatory bowel disease (dated by TCRdb to between 2018 and 2021). Regarding the study in general: A total of approximately 28 monozygotic twin pairs were included in the full study, comprising nine German pairs (four IBD-concordant, five IBD-discordant) and 19 IBD-discordant Danish pairs. The search for disease-associated traits relied mainly on comparing, within discordant pairs, IBD patients with their genetically identical healthy co-twins. Each individual had, on average, about 151 000 unique TCRalpha sequences and 181 000 unique TCRbeta sequences available for analysis.

From each donor, an approximately 2.5 ml peripheral blood sample was collected into PAXgene tubes and stored at -80 degrees C. Without any T cell sorting, total RNA was extracted from whole blood using the PAXgene blood miRNA kit on an automated QIAcube. Deep TCRalpha and TCRbeta repertoire profiling with unique molecular barcoding was performed on peripheral blood of monozygotic twin pairs concordant or discordant for inflammatory bowel disease. For every twin pair, smoking habits were documented, and each individual was categorised as a current, former or never smoker. Results and caveats for the whole study, not just this receptor: No single strong signal or clonotype linked to IBD turned up in the results, so the idea that one exists was not supported. A decrease in TCRbeta repertoire diversity, as measured by inverse Simpson index, was observed in IBD patients compared with their healthy co-twins. Distinction between different T cell subtypes could not be achieved in the analysis. Because patients were on differing immunosuppressive treatments, the repertoires may have picked up extra background noise and inter-individual variability. No difference in repertoire similarity was observed between concordant and discordant twins, possibly owing to limited statistical power. Fewer clonotypes were shared with other individuals by IBD patients than by healthy twins, most markedly in patients showing signs of disease activity.

Libraries came from 5' RACE. Preparation of each TCR library used approximately 4,000 ng of total RNA. cDNA was synthesized with SMARTScribe reverse transcriptase in eight separate reactions per sample. During cDNA synthesis, template switching was used to introduce unique molecular identifiers that contained a 6-nucleotide sample barcode. TCRalpha and TCRbeta cDNA was amplified in two nested PCRs of roughly 16 and 10 cycles, and bead purification was carried out after each PCR. Before amplification, cDNA was treated with uracil DNA-glycosylase and purified using the QIAquick PCR purification kit. The second PCR added Illumina TruSeq-compatible adapters along with sample-specific barcodes. TapeStation and Qubit were used to check library quality and concentration, and 4.5 to 6 ng of each library was pooled. Sequencing of the pooled libraries was done on an Illumina HiSeq2500 single-index Rapid Run using custom sequencing primers and 2 x 100 bp reads. From the authors' description of their analysis: MiGEC version 1.2.6 was used for UMI-based consensus assembly to correct PCR and sequencing errors. MiXCR version 2.1.1 was used for V(D)J alignment, clonotype assembly and CDR3 extraction. To normalise gene usage, clonotype sharing and MAIT/NKT TCR abundance, the analysis used the top 1000, 10 000 and 20 000 clonotypes per sample. Diversity was computed as the inverse Simpson index with the vegan R package after downsampling to 27 000 UMIs. Paired Mann-Whitney U tests were applied to discordant twin pairs, and Benjamini-Hochberg correction was used for multiple testing. TCRdb reprocessed the reads; each CDR3 protein sequence makes one entry, and DNA is unavailable. Here the V and J calls rest on TCRdb's processing, not on the authors' analysis. Per the sample table, the count is approximately 210,000 distinct CDR3 sequences. The top ten clonotypes cover roughly 8% of the sample.

The clonotype comes from a human donor with ulcerative colitis or Crohn's disease, or a healthy co-twin of an affected twin (not recorded which). Recombination joined TRBV6-5 with TRBJ1-5. Sequenced: blood. The CDR3 reads CASSYSRNQPQHF.